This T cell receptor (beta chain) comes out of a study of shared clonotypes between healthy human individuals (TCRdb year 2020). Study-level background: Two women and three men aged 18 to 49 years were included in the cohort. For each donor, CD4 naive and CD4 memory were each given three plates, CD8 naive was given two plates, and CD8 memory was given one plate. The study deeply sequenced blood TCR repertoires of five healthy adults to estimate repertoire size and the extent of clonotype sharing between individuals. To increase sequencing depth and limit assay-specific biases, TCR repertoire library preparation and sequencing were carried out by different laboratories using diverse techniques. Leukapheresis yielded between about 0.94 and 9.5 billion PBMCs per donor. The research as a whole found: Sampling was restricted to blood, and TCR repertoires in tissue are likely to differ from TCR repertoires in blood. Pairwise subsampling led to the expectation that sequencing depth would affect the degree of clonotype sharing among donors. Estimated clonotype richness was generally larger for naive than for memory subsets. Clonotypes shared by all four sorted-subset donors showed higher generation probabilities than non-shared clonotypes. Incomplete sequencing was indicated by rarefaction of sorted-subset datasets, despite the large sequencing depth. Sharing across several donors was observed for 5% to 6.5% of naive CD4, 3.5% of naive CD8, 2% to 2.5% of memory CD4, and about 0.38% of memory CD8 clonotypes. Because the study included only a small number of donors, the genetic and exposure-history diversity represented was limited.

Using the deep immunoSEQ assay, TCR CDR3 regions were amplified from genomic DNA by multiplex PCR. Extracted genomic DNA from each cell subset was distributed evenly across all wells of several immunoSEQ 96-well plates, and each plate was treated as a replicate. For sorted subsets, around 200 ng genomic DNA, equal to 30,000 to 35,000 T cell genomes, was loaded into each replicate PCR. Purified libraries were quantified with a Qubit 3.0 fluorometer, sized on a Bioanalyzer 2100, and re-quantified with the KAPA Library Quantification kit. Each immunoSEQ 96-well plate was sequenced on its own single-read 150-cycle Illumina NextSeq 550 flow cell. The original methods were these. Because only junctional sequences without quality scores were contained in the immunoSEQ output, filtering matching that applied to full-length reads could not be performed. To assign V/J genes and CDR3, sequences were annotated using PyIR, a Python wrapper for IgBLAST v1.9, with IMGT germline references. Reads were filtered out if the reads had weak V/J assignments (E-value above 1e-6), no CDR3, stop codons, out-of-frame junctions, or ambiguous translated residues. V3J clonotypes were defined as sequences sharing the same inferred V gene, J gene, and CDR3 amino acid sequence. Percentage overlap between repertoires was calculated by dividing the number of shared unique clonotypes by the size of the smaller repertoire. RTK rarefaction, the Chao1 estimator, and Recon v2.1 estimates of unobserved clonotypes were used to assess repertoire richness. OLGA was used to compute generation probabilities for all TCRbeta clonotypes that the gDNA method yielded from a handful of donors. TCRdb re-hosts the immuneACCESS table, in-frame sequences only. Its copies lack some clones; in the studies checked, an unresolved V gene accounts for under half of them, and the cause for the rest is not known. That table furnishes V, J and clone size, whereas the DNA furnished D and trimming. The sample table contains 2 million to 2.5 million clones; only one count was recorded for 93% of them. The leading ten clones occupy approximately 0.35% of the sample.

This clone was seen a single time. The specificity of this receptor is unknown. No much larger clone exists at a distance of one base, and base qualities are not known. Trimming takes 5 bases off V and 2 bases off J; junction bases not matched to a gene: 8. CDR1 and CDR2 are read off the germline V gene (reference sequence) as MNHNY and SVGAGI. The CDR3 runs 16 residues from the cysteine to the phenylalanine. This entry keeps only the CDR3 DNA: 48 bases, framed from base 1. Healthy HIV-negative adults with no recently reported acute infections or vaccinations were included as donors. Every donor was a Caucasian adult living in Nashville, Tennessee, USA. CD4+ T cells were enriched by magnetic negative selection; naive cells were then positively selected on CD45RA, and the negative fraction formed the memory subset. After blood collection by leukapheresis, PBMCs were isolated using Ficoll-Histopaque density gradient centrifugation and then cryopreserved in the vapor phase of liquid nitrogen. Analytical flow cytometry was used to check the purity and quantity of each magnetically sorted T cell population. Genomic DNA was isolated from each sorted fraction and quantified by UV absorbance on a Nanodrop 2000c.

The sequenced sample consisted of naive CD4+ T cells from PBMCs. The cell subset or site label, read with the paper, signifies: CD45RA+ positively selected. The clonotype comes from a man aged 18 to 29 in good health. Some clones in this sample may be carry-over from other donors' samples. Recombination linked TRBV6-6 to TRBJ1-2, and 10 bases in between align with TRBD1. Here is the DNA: TGTGCCAGCAGTCCGGGACAGGGGTTGGGGAACTATGGCTACACCTTC. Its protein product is CASSPGQGLGNYGYTF.